A single sample gave rise to the 14 T cell receptor beta chains below, sequenced in a study of T cell responses to AZD1222 COVID-19 vaccine. Some clones are missing from TCRdb's copy, which holds only in-frame ones; the method was immunoSEQ multiplex PCR. The repertoire includes some 150,000 clones, approximately 88% of them detected once, and roughly 5.4% sits in the top ten. The specimen was peripheral blood, collected 28 days after the second dose of the MenACWY control vaccine. These receptor sequences come from an adult who received the MenACWY meningococcal vaccine as a control.

This sequence joins TRBV28 and TRBJ2-7; 11 bases match TRBD2. CDR3 length: 15 residues. V was pared by 6 bases and J by 3 bases, with 7 bases of the junction left unmatched. Germline assignment: CDR1 MDHEN and CDR2 SYDVKM. The CDR3 is CASSPGGTSGYEQYF. In DNA form, the CDR3 reads TGTGCCAGCAGCCCCGGCGGGACTAGCGGCTACGAGCAGTACTTC.

This clone is a singleton in its sample. The chain is built from TRBV19 and TRBJ1-6; D gene uncertain. Germline values: CDR1 LNHDA, CDR2 SQIVND (reference sequence). This CDR3 has 12 amino acids. The ends were cut back, 4 bases at V and 14 bases at J, with 12 bases in the middle. The chain's CDR3 is CASSTKRGSLHF. CDR3 bases: TGTGCCAGTAGTACGAAACGCGGGTCCCTCCACTTT.

This sequence joins TRBV24-1 and TRBJ2-3, with D perhaps given as TRBD1 or TRBD2 (5 bases each). Per germline, CDR1 KGHDR and CDR2 SFDVKD. This CDR3 is 13 amino acids long. V shed 7 bases and J shed 2 bases, with 9 bases lying between them. This CDR3 reads CATRGVATDTQYF. In nucleotides, the CDR3 is TGTGCCACCAGGGGGGTCGCCACAGATACGCAGTATTTT.

The sample holds one count of this clone. The chain has TRBV5-1 and TRBJ2-5; weak D call: TRBD1 (5 bases). V was pared by 2 bases and J by 4 bases, with 12 bases between. Germline lookup yields CDR1 SGHRS and CDR2 YFSETQ. The CDR3 runs 14 residues. The CDR3 DNA sequence: TGCGCCAGCAGCTTCCCGGCAGGGTCAGAGACCCAGTACTTC. Its protein product is CASSFPAGSETQYF.

This chain links TRBV6-5 with TRBJ1-2; no definite D call. V dropped 0 bases and J dropped 4 bases, with 9 bases sitting between them. The CDR3 is 14 amino acids. Germline-derived CDR1 and CDR2 are MNHEY and SVGAGI. The CDR3 sequence: CASSYSETVYGYTF. The CDR3 region has the DNA TGTGCCAGCAGTTACTCGGAGACTGTCTATGGCTACACCTTC.

The chain uses TRBV2 and TRBJ1-1; D is uncertain. V was clipped by 4 bases and J by 11 bases, with 14 bases between them. In germline, CDR1 is SNHLY, CDR2 FYNNEI. This CDR3 has 12 amino acids. DNA for the CDR3: TGTGCCAGCAGTGTTTCGGCAGGAGAGGCTTTCTTT. Amino acid sequence: CASSVSAGEAFF.

This chain links TRBV6-4 with TRBJ1-2, with D possibly matching TRBD1 (5 bases). The CDR3 totals 14 residues. CDR1 MRHNA and CDR2 SNTAGT come from the germline V gene. Trimming removed 0 bases from V and 3 bases from J, with 8 bases in between. CDR3 amino acids: CASSDSGGYYGYTF. CDR3 nucleotide sequence: TGTGCCAGCAGTGACTCTGGGGGGTACTATGGCTACACCTTC.

The V gene is TRBV7-8, the J gene TRBJ1-2, with 8 bases that match TRBD1. The CDR3 extends over 15 amino acids. CDR1 is SGHVS and CDR2 is FQNEAQ in the germline V gene. The junction had 9 bases not matched to a gene; V was cut back by 5 bases and J by 4 bases. The CDR3 is CASSEYRGFSYGYTF. DNA of the CDR3: TGTGCCAGCAGCGAGTACAGGGGGTTTAGCTATGGCTACACCTTC.

The CDR3 region has the DNA TGTGCCAGCACTATAGGACTAGCAAGATACAATGAGCAGTTCTTC. Protein: CASTIGLARYNEQFF. V gene TRBV7-8 combines with J gene TRBJ2-1, with 8 bases that match TRBD2. The CDR3 consists of 15 residues. The junction had 9 bases not matched to a gene; V was cut back by 7 bases and J by 4 bases. Looked up from germline, CDR1 is SGHVS and CDR2 is FQNEAQ.

V gene TRBV18 combines with J gene TRBJ2-1, with unresolved D. Germline V gives CDR1 KGHSH, CDR2 LQKENI. The CDR3 is 15 residues long. V was trimmed by 1 base and J by 0 bases, leaving 7 bases between them. The DNA of the CDR3 is TGTGCCAGCTCACCACAGGAGAGCTCCTACAATGAGCAGTTCTTC. As protein: CASSPQESSYNEQFF. Based on the CDR3 plus reference TRBV18 and TRBJ2-1, the full variable domain is NAGVMQNPRHLVRRRGQEARLRCSPMKGHSHVYWYRQLPEEGLKFMVYLQKENIIDESGMPKERFSAEFPKEGPSILRIQQVVRGDSAAYFCASSPQESSYNEQFFGPGTRLTVL.

The rearrangement uses TRBV18 and TRBJ1-4; D is uncertain. Germline values: CDR1 KGHSH, CDR2 LQKENI. V was clipped by 5 bases and J by 3 bases, with 1 base between them. The CDR3 runs 11 residues. The CDR3 reads CASSSNEKLFF. DNA of the CDR3: TGTGCCAGCTCATCTAATGAAAAACTGTTTTTT.

The genes are TRBV4-1 and TRBJ2-7; 9 bases line up with TRBD1. J was trimmed by 2 bases and V by 3 bases; bases with no gene match: 8. This CDR3 comprises 16 residues. Germline CDR1 is MGHRA and CDR2 is YSYEKL. CDR3 residues: CASSQRGTGLPYEQYF. CDR3 DNA: TGCGCCAGCAGCCAGAGGGGGACAGGGCTTCCCTACGAGCAGTACTTC.

The table lists this clone with a few counts. This rearrangement joins TRBV5-6 to TRBJ2-4, with TRBD2 as a possible D gene (6 bases). Trimming stripped 2 bases from V and 0 bases from J, with 9 bases between. The germline V gene encodes CDR1 SGHDT and CDR2 YYEEEE. This CDR3 is 15 amino acids long. CDR3 DNA sequence: TGTGCCAGCAGCTTAAGGGGACTAGCCAAAAACATTCAGTACTTC. This codes for CASSLRGLAKNIQYF.

A few counts support this clone. The V call is TRBV3-1 (or the pseudogene TRBV3-2), the J call TRBJ1-1; D remains unclear. The germline CDR1 and CDR2 sequences are LGHDT and YNNKEL (reference sequence). The ends were cut back, 4 bases at V and 6 bases at J, with 9 bases in the middle. The CDR3 loop spans 12 amino acids. CDR3 sequence reads: CASSRGQSEAFF. The CDR3 DNA follows: TGTGCCAGCAGCCGAGGTCAGTCTGAAGCTTTCTTT.